The 13 T cell receptor beta chains below were found in one sample sequenced in a study of tumor and adjacent non-tumor tissue in lung cancer. This sample's RNA came from whole unsorted tissue. This non-tumor lung sample came from over 3 cm beyond the tumor edge. TCRbeta libraries were built with three rounds of nested PCR, modified from ARM-PCR. TCRdb fed the multiplex PCR reads into MiXCR, producing one record per CDR3 protein. This sample has about 100,000 distinct CDR3 sequences, with 65% found just once. Sample: distant non-tumor lung tissue. Receptors were obtained from a man aged 25-45 years with non-small cell lung cancer.

The V gene is TRBV11-2, the J gene TRBJ2-2; D call uncertain. The V end was cut by 5 bases, the J end by 8 bases, with 15 bases between. CDR3 length: 14 residues. Germline CDR1 reads SGHAT; CDR2 reads FQNNGV. The CDR3 loop reads CASSPTLFGGELFF. In nucleotides, the CDR3 is TGTGCCAGCAGCCCCACCCTGTTCGGGGGGGAGCTGTTTTTT.

This clonotype was seen a handful of times. A read error may be the cause here, since a much bigger clone is one base away. V gene TRBV20-1 combines with J gene TRBJ1-5, with 7 bases fitting TRBD1. The CDR3 is made up of 17 amino acids. The junction had 14 bases not matched to a gene; V was cut back by 6 bases and J by 0 bases. The germline V gene encodes CDR1 DFQATT and CDR2 SNEGSKA (reference sequence). CDR3 in amino acids: CSATGQSVEYSNQPQHF. Written as DNA, the CDR3 is TGCAGTGCCACGGGACAGAGCGTGGAGTATAGCAATCAGCCCCAGCATTTT.

This clonotype was seen ten or more times. Compared with germline, one end of the junction differs, possibly owing to a read error. The chain combines TRBV4-1 with TRBJ2-1, with 8 bases that match TRBD1. Germline CDR1 and CDR2: MGHRA and YSYEKL. The CDR3 runs to 15 residues. The CDR3 sequence: CASSPGQGPYNEQFF. For the CDR3, the DNA is TGTGCCAGCAGCCCTGGACAGGGACCCTACAATGAGCAGTTCTTC.

Worth noting for this clonotype: A junction boundary mismatches the germline segment, possibly from a read error. The chain is built from TRBV12-3 or TRBV12-4 and TRBJ2-7, with TRBD2 identical over 9 bases. The CDR3 is made up of 15 amino acids. In DNA, the CDR3 is TGTGCCAGCAGTTACAGGAGCGGGAGGCAATACGAGCAATACTTC. Amino acid sequence: CASSYRSGRQYEQYF.

Remarks on this clonotype: Since a much larger clone is just one base distant, this may be a read error. This chain connects TRBV12-3 or TRBV12-4 to TRBJ1-4; a weak D match, TRBD1 (5 bases). V lost 6 bases, J lost 3 bases, and 14 bases lay in between. This CDR3 is built from 15 residues. CDR3 in DNA: TGTGCCAGCAGCATCCACCAGGGCGCTAATGAAAAACTGTTTTTT. The encoded protein is CASSIHQGANEKLFF.

A note on this clonotype: The junction and the germline gene differ at one end; a read error may be behind it. The chain joins TRBV13 to TRBJ2-1; TRBD2 matches at 9 bases. Germline loops: CDR1 PRHDT, CDR2 FYEKMQ (reference sequence). The CDR3 is made up of 15 amino acids. The CDR3 protein is CASSPGLATYNEQIF. CDR3 sequence (DNA): TGTGCCAGCAGTCCGGGACTAGCAACCTACAATGAGCAGATCTTC.

This clonotype has only one observation. The junction and the germline gene differ at one end; a read error may be behind it. The chain joins TRBV29-1 to TRBJ2-1, with 7 bases matching TRBD2. From germline, CDR1 is SQVTM and CDR2 ANQGSEA. This CDR3 comprises 13 residues. CDR3 in amino acids: CSVEEGGETEQFF. Written as DNA, the CDR3 is TGTAGCGTTGAAGAGGGAGGGGAAACTGAGCAGTTCTTC.

As concerns this clonotype: This is likely a read error, given that the CDR3 carries no conserved phenylalanine or tryptophan at its end. The chain is built from TRBV6-2 or TRBV6-3 and TRBJ2-3; the D gene is possibly TRBD2 (6 bases). The germline V gene has CDR1 MNHEY and CDR2 SVGEGT. The CDR3 runs 14 residues. The V gene lost 5 bases and the J gene lost 8 bases, with 17 bases spanning the gap. The CDR3 loop is CASSGLALGGTQYV. In DNA form, the CDR3 reads TGTGCCAGCAGTGGGCTAGCGCTAGGCGGTACGCAGTATGTT.

This clonotype has just a few counts. Possible read error: a much larger clone is one base away. The genes are TRBV2 and TRBJ2-3; weak D call: TRBD1 (5 bases). The CDR3 spans 15 residues. V gave up 3 bases and J gave up 5 bases, with 15 bases separating them. Germline V gene data show CDR1 as SNHLY and CDR2 as FYNNEI. As DNA, the CDR3 is TGTGCCAGCAGTGATGTAGGGGCCCGGATAGATACGCAGTATTTT. This sequence encodes CASSDVGARIDTQYF. The full variable domain, completed using reference TRBV2 and TRBJ2-3, is EPEVTQTPSHQVTQMGQEVILRCVPISNHLYFYWYRQILGQKVEFLVSFYNNEISEKSEIFDDQFSVERPDGSNFTLKIRSTKLEDSAMYFCASSDVGARIDTQYFGPGTRLTVL.

V is TRBV7-9 and J is TRBJ1-5; D remains ambiguous. The germline V gene has CDR1 SEHNR and CDR2 FQNEAQ (reference sequence). Trimming shortened V by 1 base and J by 8 bases, and 9 bases separated the two germline ends. The CDR3 spans 13 residues. CDR3 nucleotides: TGTGCCAGCAGCTTAGGATCACGAGAGCCCCAGCATTTT. Amino acids: CASSLGSREPQHF. Full variable domain (rest looked up from reference TRBV7-9 and TRBJ1-5): DTGVSQNPRHKITKRGQNVTFRCDPISEHNRLYWYRQTLGQGPEFLTYFQNEAQLEKSRLLSDRFSAERPKGSFSTLEIQRTEQGDSAMYLCASSLGSREPQHFGDGTRLSIL.

Worth noting for this clonotype: An end of the junction differs from the germline gene, which may be a read error. CDR3 protein: CASSQLAEGRYNEQFF. CDR3 in DNA: TGTGCCAGTAGCCAATTAGCGGAGGGGCGATACAATGAGCAGTTCTTC. This chain joins TRBV4-2 and TRBJ2-1, with D possibly matching TRBD2 (6 bases). The germline V gene encodes CDR1 LGHNA and CDR2 YNFKEQ. The CDR3 spans 16 residues.

This clonotype appeared a few times. The chain links TRBV28 to TRBJ2-7; no clear D gene. The CDR3 extends over 14 amino acids. The germline V gene has CDR1 MDHEN and CDR2 SYDVKM. The ends were cut back, 7 bases at V and 6 bases at J, with 19 bases in the middle. As DNA, the CDR3 is TGTGCCAGCAACCCGGGCGGTAAGCTGGGCGAGCAGTACTTC. Amino acids: CASNPGGKLGEQYF.

This clonotype was seen more than once but under ten times. This chain's CDR3 is CASSLDYPNTGELFF. The CDR3 nucleotides read TGCGCCAGCAGCCTAGACTATCCAAACACCGGGGAGCTGTTTTTT. The rearrangement joins TRBV5-1 to TRBJ2-2; possible D gene TRBD2, 5 bases. V lost 4 bases and J lost 2, with 12 bases in between. Germline lookup yields CDR1 SGHRS and CDR2 YFSETQ. The CDR3 is made up of 15 amino acids.